This passage covers 26 T cell receptor beta chains from one sample sequenced in a study of cytomegalovirus exposure and HLA in healthy donors. 60 Vbeta and 13 Jbeta primers were used in PCR. Generated by immunoSEQ multiplex PCR, the TCRdb table keeps only in-frame clones and is missing some. Here the sample spans 120,000 to 150,000 clones, around 79% being singletons. The material sequenced was PBMCs. The receptors were gathered from a man aged 35-49 years in good health and CMV-seropositive.

The rearrangement joins TRBV19 to TRBJ1-5; weak D call: TRBD1 (6 bases). Germline V gene data show CDR1 as LNHDA and CDR2 as SQIVND (reference sequence). Trimming removed 5 bases at V and 0 bases at J, with 14 bases between. The CDR3 is 16 amino acids. CDR3 amino acids: CASSHQGLYSNQPQHF. CDR3 coding DNA: TGTGCCAGTAGTCATCAGGGGTTGTATAGCAATCAGCCCCAGCATTTT.

The CDR3 sequence: CASSILRTGGYQPQHF. As DNA, the CDR3 is TGTGCCAGTAGTATCTTGCGGACAGGTGGCTATCAGCCCCAGCATTTT. The chain is built from TRBV19 and TRBJ1-5, with 7 bases matching TRBD1. The length of the CDR3 is 16 residues. The V segment lost 3 bases and the J segment 5 bases; nucleotides outside the gene matches: 10. Per the germline V gene, CDR1 is LNHDA and CDR2 is SQIVND (reference sequence).

Details on this clone: The junction shows a germline mismatch at one end, possibly a read error. V usage is TRBV7-9 and J usage is TRBJ2-1; possibly TRBD2 for D (5 bases). CDR1 and CDR2 from the germline V gene are SEHNR and FQNEAQ (reference sequence). CDR3 size: 15 residues. The CDR3 reads CSSSLDSGTYNEQFF. In DNA, the CDR3 is TGTTCCAGCAGCTTAGACTCGGGGACCTACAATGAGCAGTTCTTC.

A single count supports this clone. The chain links TRBV9 to TRBJ1-2; TRBD1 agrees at 9 bases. Per germline, CDR1 SGDLS and CDR2 YYNGEE. The CDR3 spans 15 residues. The V and J ends lost 1 base and 3 bases, in that order; junction bases with no gene match: 4. CDR3 sequence: CASSVRGQGYYGYTF. CDR3 in DNA: TGTGCCAGCAGCGTAAGGGGACAGGGATACTATGGCTACACCTTC.

The J gene is TRBJ1-5, the V gene TRBV27; maybe TRBD1 (6 bases). Germline CDR1 and CDR2: MNHEY and SMNVEV (reference sequence). V was pared by 8 bases and J by 5 bases, with 16 bases between. The CDR3 runs to 14 residues. CDR3 bases: TGTGCCAGCTGGGGAGGGGGTCGATATCAGCCCCAGCATTTT. Residues: CASWGGGRYQPQHF.

The V and J genes are TRBV7-3 and TRBJ2-5; no firm D call. This CDR3 is built from 14 residues. Trimming left V 0 bases short and J 5 bases short, with 10 bases between. CDR1 and CDR2 (germline): SGHTA, FQGTGA. CDR3 sequence reads: CASSLTGVRETQYF. The CDR3 DNA reads TGTGCCAGCAGCTTAACTGGAGTCCGGGAGACCCAGTACTTC. Based on the CDR3 plus reference TRBV7-3 and TRBJ2-5, the full variable domain is GAGVSQTPSNKVTEKGKYVELRCDPISGHTALYWYRQSLGQGPEFLIYFQGTGAADDSGLPNDRFFAVRPEGSVSTLKIQRTERGDSAVYLCASSLTGVRETQYFGPGTRLLVL.

The genes are TRBV6-5 and TRBJ2-1, with D maybe TRBD2 (5 bases). Germline assignment: CDR1 MNHEY and CDR2 SVGAGI. The length of the CDR3 is 14 residues. The V end was cut by 2 bases, the J end by 4 bases, with 9 bases between. CDR3 sequence reads: CASSYPTRYNEQFF. DNA of the CDR3: TGTGCCAGCAGTTACCCTACTAGGTACAATGAGCAGTTCTTC.

This clone was observed a handful of times. This chain joins TRBV27 and TRBJ2-7; 16 bases match TRBD2. The germline CDR1 and CDR2 sequences are MNHEY and SMNVEV (reference sequence). The CDR3 covers 16 residues. The V gene end was trimmed by 4 bases and the J gene end by 6 bases; junction bases not matched to a gene: 6. CDR3 bases: TGTGCCAGCAGTTCGGGACTAGCGGGAGGGTGGACCGAGCAGTACTTC. Translated, it gives CASSSGLAGGWTEQYF.

The chain is built from TRBV15 and TRBJ2-1; 12 nucleotides match TRBD2. The CDR3 spans 15 residues. With 1 base clipped from V and 7 bases from J, the junction kept 2 bases outside the gene matches. Germline values: CDR1 LNHNV, CDR2 YYDKDF (reference sequence). The CDR3 bases are TGTGCCACCAGCAGAGGGACTAGCGGGGAAAATGAGCAGTTCTTC. This gives the protein CATSRGTSGENEQFF.

The chain is built from TRBV6-4 and TRBJ1-1; D perhaps matches TRBD1 (5 bases). Germline lookup yields CDR1 MRHNA and CDR2 SNTAGT. The CDR3 contains 15 residues. V was shortened by 0 bases and J by 5 bases, with 13 bases between the two germline ends. CDR3 amino acids: CASSDSTQGRTEAFF. In DNA form, the CDR3 reads TGTGCCAGCAGTGACTCGACGCAGGGTCGGACTGAAGCTTTCTTT.

This chain joins TRBV7-2 and TRBJ2-3; 7 bases align to TRBD1. Looked up from germline, CDR1 is SGHTA and CDR2 is FQGNSA. J was trimmed by 1 base and V by 5 bases; bases with no gene match: 9. There are 16 residues in the CDR3. The CDR3 nucleotides read TGTGCCAGCAGCAACCGGGACAGATTGGGCACAGATACGCAGTATTTT. Its translation is CASSNRDRLGTDTQYF.

The chain links TRBV5-6 to TRBJ1-4; a possible D gene is TRBD1 (6 bases). The V gene's germline CDR1 is SGHDT and CDR2 YYEEEE. V lost 3 bases, J lost 1 base, and 7 bases lay in between. CDR3 length equals 14 residues. Written as DNA, the CDR3 is TGTGCCAGCAGCTCCAGGGGAACTAATGAAAAACTGTTTTTT. Amino acids: CASSSRGTNEKLFF.

J is TRBJ2-7 and V is TRBV9, with 10 bases aligning to TRBD1. CDR1 is SGDLS and CDR2 is YYNGEE in the germline V gene. V trimming: 0 bases; J trimming: 2 bases; junction bases outside the gene matches: 2. CDR3 length: 15 amino acids. Written as DNA, the CDR3 is TGTGCCAGCAGCGTAGGGACAGGGGGACCCTACGAGCAGTACTTC. Its translation: CASSVGTGGPYEQYF.

This clone has a handful of counts. V and J are TRBV6-1 and TRBJ2-6, with a weak D call TRBD2 (6 bases). The CDR3 is made up of 13 amino acids. Trimming removed 6 bases from V and 3 bases from J, with 6 bases in between. Germline assignment: CDR1 MNHNS and CDR2 SASEGT. The CDR3 bases are TGTGCCAGCAGGGAGGGTGGGGCCAACGTCCTGACTTTC. It is translated as CASREGGANVLTF.

This sequence joins TRBV5-1 and TRBJ2-3; 14 positions agree with TRBD2. Germline V gene sequence: CDR1 SGHRS, CDR2 YFSETQ. Trimming at V came to 4 bases and at J to 0 bases, leaving 16 bases not matched to a gene. This CDR3 has 21 amino acids. DNA for the CDR3: TGCGCCAGCAGCAAACAACCAGGACTAGCGGGAGGAGCATATAGCACAGATACGCAGTATTTT. Translation gives CASSKQPGLAGGAYSTDTQYF.

This chain links TRBV30 with TRBJ1-4; 7 nucleotides align to TRBD1. This CDR3 is 14 amino acids long. The germline gives CDR1 GTSNPN, CDR2 SVGIG (reference sequence). J was trimmed by 4 bases and V by 5 bases; bases with no gene match: 7. The CDR3 reads CAWGPGQLNEKLFF. In nucleotides, the CDR3 is TGTGCCTGGGGTCCGGGACAGCTTAATGAAAAACTGTTTTTT.

For the CDR3, the DNA is TGCGCCAGCAGTGCTAGTCAAGACACAGATACGCAGTATTTT. Amino acid sequence: CASSASQDTDTQYF. The rearrangement links TRBV10-2 to TRBJ2-3; the D is unclear. The CDR3 is made up of 14 amino acids. From germline, CDR1 is WSHSY and CDR2 SAAADI. The V end lost 4 bases, the J end lost 2 bases, and 10 bases lay between the germline ends.

This chain links TRBV13 with TRBJ2-5, with D possibly being TRBD2 (5 bases). Germline V gene data show CDR1 as PRHDT and CDR2 as FYEKMQ (reference sequence). The CDR3 is 14 residues long. Between the trimmed V and J ends, which lost 4 bases and 2 bases, there was a span of 11 bases. CDR3 sequence reads: CASSSSGGQETQYF. The CDR3 nucleotides read TGTGCCAGCAGCTCTTCAGGAGGTCAAGAGACCCAGTACTTC.

This sequence joins TRBV5-1 and TRBJ2-7, with D perhaps matching TRBD2 (6 bases). The CDR3 has 16 residues. CDR1 and CDR2 (germline): SGHRS, YFSETQ. V was clipped by 1 base and J by 0 bases, with 14 bases between them. This chain's CDR3 is CASSLWGDRSSYEQYF. CDR3 nucleotide sequence: TGCGCCAGCAGCTTGTGGGGGGACCGCAGCTCCTACGAGCAGTACTTC.

In DNA, the CDR3 is TGTGCCAGCTCACCACTCAATGAGCCTGGGGAGCTGTTTTTT. This codes for CASSPLNEPGELFF. V is TRBV18 and J is TRBJ2-2; D not certain. CDR3 length: 14 residues. V gave up 1 base and J gave up 8 bases, with 11 bases separating them. The germline CDR1 and CDR2 sequences are KGHSH and LQKENI.

This chain links TRBV6-1 with TRBJ1-3; 7 positions match TRBD1. CDR3 length: 15 residues. The J segment lost 0 bases and the V segment lost 5 bases, leaving 4 bases of the junction unmatched. CDR1 MNHNS and CDR2 SASEGT come from the germline V gene. As DNA, the CDR3 is TGTGCCAGCAGTCGGGGACAGAGCTCTGGAAACACCATATATTTT. Translating it yields CASSRGQSSGNTIYF.

This clone was seen a handful of times. The chain couples TRBV7-9 to TRBJ1-1, with 7 bases lining up with TRBD1. The germline V gene has CDR1 SEHNR and CDR2 FQNEAQ (reference sequence). Unmatched junction bases numbered 16, after V lost 6 bases and J lost 3 bases. The CDR3 runs to 17 residues. CDR3 coding DNA: TGTGCCAGCAGGCCCAATTTTAACAGGGGTTCGTACACTGAAGCTTTCTTT. This encodes CASRPNFNRGSYTEAFF.

The rearrangement uses TRBV7-3 and TRBJ2-3, with D unclear. The CDR3 consists of 15 residues. V lost 4 bases to trimming and J lost 3 bases, with 14 bases between them. CDR1 SGHTA and CDR2 FQGTGA come from the germline V gene. The CDR3 region is CASSWSSALTDTQYF. The CDR3, as DNA: TGTGCCAGCAGCTGGTCTAGTGCGTTGACAGATACGCAGTATTTT. Using reference TRBV7-3 and TRBJ2-3 for the parts outside the CDR3, the full variable domain is GAGVSQTPSNKVTEKGKYVELRCDPISGHTALYWYRQSLGQGPEFLIYFQGTGAADDSGLPNDRFFAVRPEGSVSTLKIQRTERGDSAVYLCASSWSSALTDTQYFGPGTRLTVL.

The CDR3 nucleotides read TGTGCCAGCAGCTTCTCCCTCTCTGGAAACACCATATATTTT. Its protein is CASSFSLSGNTIYF. V usage is TRBV5-4 and J usage is TRBJ1-3; D is unclear. V shed 2 bases and J shed 0 bases, with 6 bases lying between them. Looked up from germline, CDR1 is SGHNT and CDR2 is YYREEE (reference sequence). CDR3 size: 14 residues.

The chain joins TRBV28 to TRBJ1-3; a weak D match, TRBD1 (5 bases). The length of the CDR3 is 15 residues. Trimming left V 1 base short and J 4 bases short, with 11 bases between. Germline assignment: CDR1 MDHEN and CDR2 SYDVKM. Written as DNA, the CDR3 is TGTGCCAGCAGTTTATTCGACCGGACAGGAAACACCATATATTTT. Its protein product is CASSLFDRTGNTIYF.

This sequence joins TRBV7-9 and TRBJ2-1, with 7 bases aligning to TRBD1. Germline V gives CDR1 SEHNR, CDR2 FQNEAQ (reference sequence). The CDR3 runs to 15 residues. With V trimmed by 5 bases and J by 6 bases, 10 bases remained unmatched. The CDR3 DNA sequence: TGTGCCAGCAGCCCCAAAATTAGGGACAGCAATGAGCAGTTCTTC. Its protein product is CASSPKIRDSNEQFF.